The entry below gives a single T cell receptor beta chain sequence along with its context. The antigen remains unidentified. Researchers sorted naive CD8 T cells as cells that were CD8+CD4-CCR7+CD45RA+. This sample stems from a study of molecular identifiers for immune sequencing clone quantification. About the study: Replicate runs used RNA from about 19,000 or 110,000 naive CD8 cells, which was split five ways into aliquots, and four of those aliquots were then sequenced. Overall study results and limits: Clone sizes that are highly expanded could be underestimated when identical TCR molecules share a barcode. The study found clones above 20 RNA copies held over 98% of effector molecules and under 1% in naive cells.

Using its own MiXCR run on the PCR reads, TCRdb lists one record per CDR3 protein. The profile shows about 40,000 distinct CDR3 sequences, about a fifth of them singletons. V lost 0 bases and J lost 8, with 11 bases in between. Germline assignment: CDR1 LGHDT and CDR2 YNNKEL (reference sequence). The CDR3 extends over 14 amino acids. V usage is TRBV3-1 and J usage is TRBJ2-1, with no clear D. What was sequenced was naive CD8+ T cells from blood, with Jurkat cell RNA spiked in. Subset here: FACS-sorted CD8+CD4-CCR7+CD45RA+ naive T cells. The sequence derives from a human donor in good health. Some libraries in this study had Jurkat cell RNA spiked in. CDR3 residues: CASSQDHGPDEQFF. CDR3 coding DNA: TGTGCCAGCAGCCAAGATCACGGGCCCGATGAGCAGTTCTTC.